These T cell receptor beta chains were read from a single sample in a study of OX40 agonist ivuxolimab in advanced cancers. The data were produced by immunoSEQ multiplex PCR, yet TCRdb's version contains in-frame clones alone and is incomplete. The sample carries about 46,000 clones, around 90% recorded once. The sequencing here drew on CD4+ or CD8+ T cells sorted from blood, taken in a trial of the OX40 agonist ivuxolimab. The receptors originated from an adult with an advanced solid tumor such as melanoma, head and neck, liver or kidney cancer. Each CDR3 is given with its conserved first and last residue. D genes are given only for firm matches. Some rows mark clone size as missing; the rest say once, few, many or name a class of expanded clone.

>-|13|TRBV7-2|TRBJ2-5|-
CASSLVPQETQYF
TGTGCCAGCAGCTTAGTCCCCCAAGAGACCCAGTACTTC
>TRBD2|16|TRBV4-1|TRBJ2-1|-
CASTLGRGGRYNEQFF
TGCGCCAGCACCCTGGGGCGGGGGGGCCGCTACAATGAGCAGTTCTTC
>TRBD1|15|TRBV6-5|TRBJ2-3|once
CASSYEGAGRNTQYF
TGTGCCAGCAGTTACGAGGGGGCCGGACGGAATACGCAGTATTTT
>TRBD2|16|TRBV27|TRBJ2-1|-
CASSYLSGSEDNEQFF
TGTGCCAGCAGTTACCTTAGCGGGAGTGAGGACAATGAGCAGTTCTTC
>-|16|TRBV11-2|TRBJ2-3|-
CASINPGQGPTDTQYF
TGTGCCAGCATCAATCCGGGGCAGGGGCCCACAGATACGCAGTATTTT
>-|15|TRBV18|TRBJ2-2|-
CASSPVHRGSGELFF
TGTGCCAGCTCACCAGTCCACAGAGGATCCGGGGAGCTGTTTTTT
>TRBD1|14|TRBV2|TRBJ1-5|-
CASRTGLSNQPQHF
TGTGCCAGCAGGACAGGGTTGAGCAATCAGCCCCAGCATTTT
>TRBD1|15|TRBV9|TRBJ1-1|-
CASSVYQGVDTEAFF
TGTGCCAGCAGCGTATATCAGGGGGTCGACACTGAAGCTTTCTTT
>-|15|TRBV5-5|TRBJ1-5|few
CASSLQGRLNQPQHF
TGTGCCAGCAGCTTGCAGGGGAGGTTGAATCAGCCCCAGCATTTT
>-|17|TRBV7-9|TRBJ2-4|-
CASSLLRGEGAKNIQYF
TGTGCCAGCAGCTTATTGAGGGGCGAGGGAGCCAAAAACATTCAGTACTTC
>-|15|TRBV28|TRBJ2-1|-
CASSLMDAGNNEQFF
TGTGCCAGCAGTTTAATGGACGCGGGTAACAATGAGCAGTTCTTC
>TRBD1|17|TRBV7-2|TRBJ2-1|-
CASSLLLGGQGYNEQFF
TGTGCCAGCAGCTTACTCCTCGGGGGACAGGGGTACAATGAGCAGTTCTTC
>-|13|TRBV5-5|TRBJ1-2|once
CASSFGQGSGYTF
TGTGCCAGCAGCTTCGGGCAGGGGTCCGGCTACACCTTC
>TRBD2|14|TRBV6-5|TRBJ2-7|-
CASSRGAGGGEQYF
TGTGCCAGCAGCCGCGGAGCGGGAGGAGGCGAGCAGTACTTC
>-|15|TRBV7-6|TRBJ2-7|-
CASSFYSGPEYEQYF
TGTGCCAGCAGCTTCTACTCAGGCCCCGAATACGAGCAGTACTTC
>-|12|TRBV9|TRBJ2-3|-
CASSVDPGTQYF
TGTGCCAGCAGCGTAGACCCGGGTACGCAGTATTTT
>TRBD2|14|TRBV14|TRBJ2-1|-
CASSQDRGGDEQFF
TGTGCCAGCAGCCAAGATCGGGGGGGCGATGAGCAGTTCTTC
>TRBD1|13|TRBV10-3|TRBJ2-7|-
CAIKPTGRYEQYF
TGTGCCATCAAGCCGACAGGGCGCTACGAGCAGTACTTC
>TRBD1|13|TRBV2|TRBJ2-7|-
CASRGTGGNEQYF
TGTGCCAGCAGAGGGACAGGGGGCAACGAGCAGTACTTC
>-|16|TRBV7-3|TRBJ2-2|-
CASSFLPYANTGELFF
TGTGCCAGCAGCTTCCTACCGTACGCGAACACCGGGGAGCTGTTTTTT
>-|15|TRBV7-2|TRBJ1-1|-
CASSLWAGVSTEAFF
TGTGCCAGCAGCTTATGGGCAGGAGTGAGCACTGAAGCTTTCTTT
>-|16|TRBV10-3|TRBJ2-1|-
CAISVGGAWGYNEQFF
TGTGCCATCAGTGTTGGAGGGGCGTGGGGATACAATGAGCAGTTCTTC
>-|17|TRBV5-5|TRBJ2-5|-
CASSLVGGGSGGETQYF
TGTGCCAGCAGCTTAGTGGGAGGGGGTAGCGGAGGAGAGACCCAGTACTTC
>-|11|TRBV7-9|TRBJ2-7|-
CASGLSYEQYF
TGTGCCAGTGGGCTCTCCTACGAGCAGTACTTC
>TRBD2|19|TRBV5-4|TRBJ2-2|-
CASSFVGLAGGTNTGELFF
TGTGCCAGCAGCTTCGTAGGTCTAGCGGGGGGGACGAACACCGGGGAGCTGTTTTTT
>-|17|TRBV4-3|TRBJ2-2|-
CASSQGISEANTGELFF
TGCGCCAGCAGCCAAGGGATTAGTGAAGCGAACACCGGGGAGCTGTTTTTT
>TRBD2|16|TRBV28|TRBJ2-7|-
CASSLNASGVSYEQYF
TGTGCCAGCAGTTTAAATGCTAGCGGGGTCTCCTACGAGCAGTACTTC
>-|14|TRBV19|TRBJ1-1|once
CASSMTDGNTEAFF
TGTGCCAGTAGTATGACGGACGGGAACACTGAAGCTTTCTTT
>-|14|TRBV25-1|TRBJ1-2|-
CASSYPGDAGGYTF
TGTGCCAGCAGCTACCCGGGGGACGCGGGTGGCTACACCTTC
>TRBD1|16|TRBV30|TRBJ2-5|-
CAWSKDLAGGSETQYF
TGTGCCTGGAGTAAAGATTTGGCAGGGGGCTCGGAGACCCAGTACTTC
>-|17|TRBV9|TRBJ1-3|few
CASSVGDMRYSGNTIYF
TGTGCCAGCAGCGTAGGGGACATGCGGTACTCTGGAAACACCATATATTTT
>TRBD2|15|TRBV9|TRBJ2-4|-
CASSVGGVAKNIQYF
TGTGCCAGCAGCGTCGGGGGGGTTGCCAAAAACATTCAGTACTTC
>-|13|TRBV10-2|TRBJ1-5|-
CASSDRGDQPQHF
TGCGCCAGCAGTGACCGGGGGGATCAGCCCCAGCATTTT
>-|14|TRBV5-8|TRBJ1-4|-
CASSLGGANEKLFF
TGTGCCAGCAGCTTGGGGGGAGCTAATGAAAAACTGTTTTTT
>-|13|TRBV14|TRBJ2-7|-
CASSQASGNEQYF
TGTGCCAGCAGCCAAGCGTCAGGGAACGAGCAGTACTTC
>TRBD1|15|TRBV28|TRBJ1-5|-
CASRVTGVSNQPQHF
TGTGCCAGCAGGGTGACAGGGGTTAGCAATCAGCCCCAGCATTTT
>-|11|TRBV7-9|TRBJ2-2|-
CASSPAGELFF
TGTGCCAGCAGCCCCGCCGGGGAGCTGTTTTTT
>TRBD1|15|TRBV4-3|TRBJ2-5|-
CASSQDGTGTGTQYF
TGCGCCAGCAGCCAAGATGGGACAGGGACGGGGACCCAGTACTTC
>-|13|TRBV16|TRBJ2-3|-
CASSQWLTDTQYF
TGTGCCAGCAGCCAATGGCTCACAGATACGCAGTATTTT
>-|13|TRBV5-1|TRBJ2-7|-
CASSPTGNYEQYF
TGCGCCAGCAGCCCGACAGGCAACTACGAGCAGTACTTC
>-|11|TRBV7-9|TRBJ2-7|-
CASTHTYEQYF
TGTGCCAGCACCCATACCTACGAGCAGTACTTC
>-|15|TRBV18|TRBJ2-3|-
CASSPPLMGTDTQYF
TGTGCCAGCTCACCACCCCTGATGGGGACAGATACGCAGTATTTT
>-|13|TRBV12-5|TRBJ2-7|-
CASGLEEAYEQYF
TGTGCTAGTGGTTTGGAGGAGGCCTACGAGCAGTACTTC
>-|15|TRBV11-2|TRBJ1-5|-
CASSLGDSPNQPQHF
TGTGCCAGCAGCTTAGGAGACAGTCCCAATCAGCCCCAGCATTTT
>-|12|TRBV6-1|TRBJ2-7|-
CASSRDGYEQYF
TGTGCCAGCAGCAGGGATGGCTACGAGCAGTACTTC
>-|12|TRBV28|TRBJ1-4|-
CASSLWDEKLFF
TGTGCCAGCAGTTTGTGGGATGAAAAACTGTTTTTT
>-|15|TRBV21-1|TRBJ1-2|once
CASSKQSGARLGYTF
TGTGCCAGCAGCAAACAGTCAGGGGCCCGCTTGGGCTACACCTTC
>-|14|TRBV18|TRBJ2-2|-
CASSPPVPTGELFF
TGTGCCAGCTCACCACCGGTGCCCACCGGGGAGCTGTTTTTT
>TRBD2|15|TRBV7-2|TRBJ2-7|-
CASSFPAGASYEQYF
TGTGCCAGCAGCTTTCCAGCGGGGGCCTCCTACGAGCAGTACTTC
>TRBD2|17|TRBV6-4|TRBJ2-3|-
CASSLLAGGLGGDTQYF
TGTGCCAGCAGTTTACTAGCGGGGGGGCTAGGTGGAGATACGCAGTATTTT
>TRBD2|18|TRBV2|TRBJ2-2|-
CASSEARSLAGDLGELFF
TGTGCCAGCAGTGAAGCGCGGTCACTAGCGGGAGATCTCGGGGAGCTGTTTTTT
>-|19|TRBV15|TRBJ1-1|-
CATSREWSPGTKMNTEAFF
TGTGCCACCAGCAGAGAGTGGAGTCCAGGGACTAAGATGAACACTGAAGCTTTCTTT
>TRBD1|15|TRBV19|TRBJ2-1|-
CASNKGQSSYNEQFF
TGTGCCAGTAACAAGGGACAGAGCTCCTACAATGAGCAGTTCTTC
>-|15|TRBV28|TRBJ2-2|-
CASNGFRVQTGELFF
TGTGCCAGCAACGGGTTTAGGGTTCAGACCGGGGAGCTGTTTTTT
>-|15|TRBV7-8|TRBJ1-5|-
CASSTKGLRNQPQHF
TGTGCCAGCAGTACAAAGGGACTGAGGAATCAGCCCCAGCATTTT
>-|15|TRBV7-6|TRBJ2-2|-
CASSPSSTNTGELFF
TGTGCCAGCAGCCCTAGTAGTACGAACACCGGGGAGCTGTTTTTT
>TRBD2|13|TRBV7-2|TRBJ2-5|-
CASSTSGGETQYF
TGTGCCAGCAGTACTAGCGGGGGAGAGACCCAGTACTTC
>TRBD1|15|TRBV6-4|TRBJ1-1|-
CASSGPDRVLPEAFF
TGTGCCAGCAGCGGGCCTGACAGGGTATTGCCGGAAGCTTTCTTT
>-|13|TRBV2|TRBJ1-1|few
CASSGDSWTEAFF
TGTGCCAGCAGTGGAGATTCGTGGACTGAAGCTTTCTTT